This TCR beta chain was retrieved from a study of blood T cell repertoires in COVID-19. Overall study: The study drew acute and convalescent COVID-19 samples from the United States, Italy and Spain. Sample material is recorded as cDNA or gDNA derived from T cells, B-cell-depleted T cells, or PBMCs.

Original analysis: It was from reference gene primer amplification that nucleated cell counts were estimated. Repertoires were generated with immunoSEQ multiplex PCR, while TCRdb's copy carries only in-frame clones and drops some. V, J and clone size are taken as reported in that table, and D and trimming were inferred from the DNA itself. The sample contains under 150,000 clones, more than 80% of which appear only once. The source of this sequence is a woman between 40 and 55 years old with acute or convalescent COVID-19. The sequencing input was peripheral blood.

CDR3 nucleotides: TGTGCCAGCAGGCAAACAGGGTCCTATAATTCACCCCTCCACTTT. This sequence encodes CASRQTGSYNSPLHF. This chain connects TRBV7-9 to TRBJ1-6; D is possibly TRBD1 (6 bases). Per the germline V gene, CDR1 is SEHNR and CDR2 is FQNEAQ (reference sequence). The CDR3 consists of 15 residues. Trimming shortened V by 6 bases and J by 1 base, and 10 bases separated the two germline ends.